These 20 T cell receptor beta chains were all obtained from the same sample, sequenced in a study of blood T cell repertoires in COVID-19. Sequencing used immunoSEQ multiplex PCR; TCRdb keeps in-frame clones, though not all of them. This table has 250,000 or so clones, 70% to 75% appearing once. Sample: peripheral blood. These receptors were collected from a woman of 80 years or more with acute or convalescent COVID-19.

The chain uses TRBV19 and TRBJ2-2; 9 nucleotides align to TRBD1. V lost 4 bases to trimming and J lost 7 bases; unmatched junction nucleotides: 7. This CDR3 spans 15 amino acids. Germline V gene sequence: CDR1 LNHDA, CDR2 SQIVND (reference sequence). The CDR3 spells CASSKGTGQGGELFF. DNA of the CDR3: TGTGCCAGTAGTAAAGGGACAGGGCAGGGCGGGGAGCTGTTTTTT. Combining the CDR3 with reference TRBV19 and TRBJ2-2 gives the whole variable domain DGGITQSPKYLFRKEGQNVTLSCEQNLNHDAMYWYRQDPGQGLRLIYYSQIVNDFQKGDIAEGYSVSREKKESFPLTVTSAQKNPTAFYLCASSKGTGQGGELFFGEGSRLTVL.

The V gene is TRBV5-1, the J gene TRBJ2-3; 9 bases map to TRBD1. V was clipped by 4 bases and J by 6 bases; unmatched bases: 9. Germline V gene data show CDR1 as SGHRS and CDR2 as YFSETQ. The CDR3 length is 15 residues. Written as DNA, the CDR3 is TGCGCCAGCAGCGTACAGGGGGCCCTTATGGATACGCAGTATTTT. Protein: CASSVQGALMDTQYF.

DNA for the CDR3: TGTGCCACCAGCAGAGGACAGGGCTATGAGCAGTTCTTC. As protein: CATSRGQGYEQFF. The genes are TRBV15 and TRBJ2-1, with TRBD1 matching 7 bases. The V segment lost 1 base and the J segment 8 bases; nucleotides outside the gene matches: 2. This CDR3 is 13 amino acids long. Germline loops: CDR1 LNHNV, CDR2 YYDKDF (reference sequence).

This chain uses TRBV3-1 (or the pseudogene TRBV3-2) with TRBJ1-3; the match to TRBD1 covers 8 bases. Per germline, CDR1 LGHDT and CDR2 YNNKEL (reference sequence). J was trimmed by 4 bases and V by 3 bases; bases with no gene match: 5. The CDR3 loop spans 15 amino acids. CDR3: CASSHRTGSGNTIYF. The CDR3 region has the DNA TGTGCCAGCAGCCATCGGACAGGGTCCGGAAACACCATATATTTT.

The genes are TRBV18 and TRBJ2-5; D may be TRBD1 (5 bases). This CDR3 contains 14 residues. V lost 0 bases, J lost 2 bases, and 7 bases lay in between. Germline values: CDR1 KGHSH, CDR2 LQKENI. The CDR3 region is CASSPPGAQETQYF. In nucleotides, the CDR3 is TGTGCCAGCTCACCACCAGGGGCTCAAGAGACCCAGTACTTC.

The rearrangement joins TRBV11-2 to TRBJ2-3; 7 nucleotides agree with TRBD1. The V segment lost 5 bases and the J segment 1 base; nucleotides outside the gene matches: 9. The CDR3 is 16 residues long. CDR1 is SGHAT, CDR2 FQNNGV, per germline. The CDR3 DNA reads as TGTGCCAGCAGCCCACGAGGGGGCGTCGGCACAGATACGCAGTATTTT. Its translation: CASSPRGGVGTDTQYF.

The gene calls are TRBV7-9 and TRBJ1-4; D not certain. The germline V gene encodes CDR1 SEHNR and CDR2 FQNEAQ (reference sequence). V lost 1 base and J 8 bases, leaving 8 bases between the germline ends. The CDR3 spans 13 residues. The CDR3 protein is CASSLEFGEKLFF. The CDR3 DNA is TGTGCCAGCAGCTTAGAGTTCGGGGAAAAACTGTTTTTT.

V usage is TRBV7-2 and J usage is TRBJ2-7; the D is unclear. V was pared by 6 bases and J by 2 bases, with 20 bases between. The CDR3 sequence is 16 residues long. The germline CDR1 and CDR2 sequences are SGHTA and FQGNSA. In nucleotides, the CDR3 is TGTGCCAGCAGTCTTAGGAATCTGGCGCGGACCTACGAGCAGTACTTC. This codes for CASSLRNLARTYEQYF.

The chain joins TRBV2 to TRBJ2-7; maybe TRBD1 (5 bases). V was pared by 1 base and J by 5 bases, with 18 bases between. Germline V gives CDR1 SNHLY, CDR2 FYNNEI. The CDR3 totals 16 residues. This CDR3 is CASSEGNILRVDEQYF. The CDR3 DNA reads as TGTGCCAGCAGTGAAGGGAACATCCTCAGGGTCGACGAGCAGTACTTC. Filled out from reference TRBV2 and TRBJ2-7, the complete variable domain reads EPEVTQTPSHQVTQMGQEVILRCVPISNHLYFYWYRQILGQKVEFLVSFYNNEISEKSEIFDDQFSVERPDGSNFTLKIRSTKLEDSAMYFCASSEGNILRVDEQYFGPGTRLTVT.

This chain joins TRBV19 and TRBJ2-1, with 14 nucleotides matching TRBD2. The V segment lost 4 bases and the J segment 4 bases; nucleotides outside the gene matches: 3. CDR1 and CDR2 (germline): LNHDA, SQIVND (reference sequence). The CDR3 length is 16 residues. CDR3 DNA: TGTGCCAGTAGTACCGGGACTAGCGGGAGTTACAATGAGCAGTTCTTC. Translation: CASSTGTSGSYNEQFF.

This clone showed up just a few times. CDR3 amino acids: CASSLQGMNYEQYF. Here the CDR3 DNA reads TGTGCCAGCAGCTTACAGGGAATGAACTACGAGCAGTACTTC. This chain joins TRBV7-9 and TRBJ2-7, with TRBD1 as a possible D gene (5 bases). This CDR3 is built from 14 residues. V gave up 2 bases and J gave up 3 bases, with 11 bases separating them. Germline lookup yields CDR1 SEHNR and CDR2 FQNEAQ (reference sequence).

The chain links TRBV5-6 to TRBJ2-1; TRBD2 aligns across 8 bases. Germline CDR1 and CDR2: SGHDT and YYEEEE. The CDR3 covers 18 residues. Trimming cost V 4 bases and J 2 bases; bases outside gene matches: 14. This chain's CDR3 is CASSTRSSGIAAYNEQFF. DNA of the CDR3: TGTGCCAGCAGCACCCGTAGTAGCGGGATAGCAGCCTACAATGAGCAGTTCTTC.

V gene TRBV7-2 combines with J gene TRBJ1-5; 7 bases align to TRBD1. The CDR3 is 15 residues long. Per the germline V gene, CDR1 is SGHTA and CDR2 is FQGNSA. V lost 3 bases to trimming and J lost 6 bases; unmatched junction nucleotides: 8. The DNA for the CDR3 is TGTGCCAGCAGCTTTACACAGGGGCGCCCTCAGCCCCAGCATTTT. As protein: CASSFTQGRPQPQHF.

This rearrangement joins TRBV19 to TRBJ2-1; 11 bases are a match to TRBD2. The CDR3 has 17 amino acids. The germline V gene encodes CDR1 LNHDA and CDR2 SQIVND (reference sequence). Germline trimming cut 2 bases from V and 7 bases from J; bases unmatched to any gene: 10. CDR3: CASSINLAGGRRNEQFF. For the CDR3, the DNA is TGTGCCAGTAGTATAAACCTAGCGGGGGGCCGGCGGAATGAGCAGTTCTTC.

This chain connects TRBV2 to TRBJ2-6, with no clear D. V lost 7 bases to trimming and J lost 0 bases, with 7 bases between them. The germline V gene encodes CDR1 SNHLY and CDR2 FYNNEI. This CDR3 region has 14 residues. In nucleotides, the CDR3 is TGTGCCAGCACCCCAAACTCTGGGGCCAACGTCCTGACTTTC. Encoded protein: CASTPNSGANVLTF.

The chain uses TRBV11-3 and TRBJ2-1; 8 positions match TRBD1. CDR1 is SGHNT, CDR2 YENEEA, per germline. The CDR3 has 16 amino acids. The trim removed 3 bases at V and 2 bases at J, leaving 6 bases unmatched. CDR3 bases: TGTGCCAGCAGCTTCGGACAGGGAAAGGCCTACAATGAGCAGTTCTTC. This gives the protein CASSFGQGKAYNEQFF.

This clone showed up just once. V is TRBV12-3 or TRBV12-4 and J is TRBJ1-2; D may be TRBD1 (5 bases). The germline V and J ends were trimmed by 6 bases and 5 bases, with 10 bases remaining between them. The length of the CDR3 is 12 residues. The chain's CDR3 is CASSPDRYGYTF. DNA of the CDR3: TGTGCCAGCAGCCCCGACAGATATGGCTACACCTTC.

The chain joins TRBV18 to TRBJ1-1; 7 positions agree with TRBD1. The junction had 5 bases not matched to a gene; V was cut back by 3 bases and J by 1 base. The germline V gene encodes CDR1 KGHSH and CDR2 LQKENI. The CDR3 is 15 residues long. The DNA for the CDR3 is TGTGCCAGCTCACCGGGGGGACAGAAGAACACTGAAGCTTTCTTT. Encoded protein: CASSPGGQKNTEAFF.

CDR3 coding DNA: TGTGCCAGCAGCTTATCCCCGACAGGGGGTCAGCCCCAGCATTTT. Translated, it gives CASSLSPTGGQPQHF. This chain joins TRBV7-2 and TRBJ1-5, with TRBD1 identical over 9 bases. V trimming: 2 bases; J trimming: 6 bases; junction bases outside the gene matches: 5. This CDR3 has 15 residues. Germline V CDR1 and CDR2: SGHTA, FQGNSA.

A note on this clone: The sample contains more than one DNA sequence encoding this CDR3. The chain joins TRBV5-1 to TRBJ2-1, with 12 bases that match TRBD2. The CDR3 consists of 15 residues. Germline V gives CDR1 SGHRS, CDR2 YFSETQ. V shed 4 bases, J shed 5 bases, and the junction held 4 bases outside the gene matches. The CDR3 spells CASSLLAGGNNEQFF. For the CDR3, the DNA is TGCGCCAGCAGCCTACTAGCGGGGGGAAACAATGAGCAGTTCTTC.